These 13 T cell receptor beta chains originate from one sample sequenced in a study of cytomegalovirus exposure and HLA in healthy donors. TCRdb's copy holds only in-frame clones and misses some; the assay was immunoSEQ multiplex PCR. This sample has around 140,000 clones, with roughly 87% found just once. Material for sequencing was PBMCs. Receptors were obtained from a man younger than 35 in good health and CMV-seropositive.

The chain joins TRBV6-1 to TRBJ1-2, with D perhaps TRBD1 (6 bases). Germline-derived CDR1 and CDR2 are MNHNS and SASEGT. This CDR3 region has 12 residues. The V end lost 5 bases, the J end lost 5 bases, and 9 bases lay between the germline ends. DNA of the CDR3: TGTGCCAGCAGTAAACAGGGTTATGGCTACACCTTC. Protein product: CASSKQGYGYTF.

The chain couples TRBV6-1 to TRBJ2-5, with 10 bases that match TRBD1. Germline V gene data show CDR1 as MNHNS and CDR2 as SASEGT. This CDR3 has 15 amino acids. The V segment lost 1 base and the J segment 5 bases; nucleotides outside the gene matches: 4. CDR3 sequence: CASSEGTGGWETQYF. Here the CDR3 DNA reads TGTGCCAGCAGTGAAGGGACAGGGGGTTGGGAGACCCAGTACTTC.

The CDR3 region has the DNA TGTGCCAGCAGCACCCGACAGGCCGAGACGCAGTATTTT. It codes for CASSTRQAETQYF. The rearrangement links TRBV7-8 to TRBJ2-3, with D perhaps TRBD1 (6 bases). The CDR3 sequence is 13 residues long. CDR1 is SGHVS, CDR2 FQNEAQ, per germline. Trimming stripped 5 bases from V and 9 bases from J, with 15 bases between.

This rearrangement joins TRBV6-5 to TRBJ1-5; 9 nucleotides match TRBD1. Germline V gene data show CDR1 as MNHEY and CDR2 as SVGAGI. The CDR3 is made up of 15 amino acids. V was pared by 5 bases and J by 2 bases, with 4 bases of the junction left unmatched. The CDR3 reads CASSPDRGGNQPQHF. The CDR3 bases are TGTGCCAGCAGTCCGGACAGGGGTGGCAATCAGCCCCAGCATTTT.

A single count supports this clone. The chain joins TRBV29-1 to TRBJ2-5; D gene ambiguous. V was pared by 4 bases and J by 1 base, with 4 bases between. CDR1 and CDR2 (germline): SQVTM, ANQGSEA. CDR3 size: 11 residues. The CDR3 DNA follows: TGCAGCGTTGTCCTCCAAGAGACCCAGTACTTC. Amino acids: CSVVLQETQYF. Looking up the rest from reference TRBV29-1 and TRBJ2-5 gives the full variable domain: SAVISQKPSRDICQRGTSLTIQCQVDSQVTMMFWYRQQPGQSLTLIATANQGSEATYESGFVIDKFPISRPNLTFSTLTVSNMSPEDSSIYLCSVVLQETQYFGPGTRLLVL.

The genes are TRBV15 and TRBJ2-7; TRBD2 agrees at 8 bases. The trim removed 8 bases at V and 3 bases at J, leaving 6 bases unmatched. Germline V gene data show CDR1 as LNHNV and CDR2 as YYDKDF (reference sequence). This CDR3 spans 13 amino acids. CDR3 bases: TGTGCCACCTCGAACGCGGGGGGCTACGAGCAGTACTTC. It codes for CATSNAGGYEQYF. Full variable domain (rest looked up from reference TRBV15 and TRBJ2-7): DAMVIQNPRYQVTQFGKPVTLSCSQTLNHNVMYWYQQKSSQAPKLLFHYYDKDFNNEADTPDNFQSRRPNTSFCFLDIRSPGLGDTAMYLCATSNAGGYEQYFGPGTRLTVT.

V usage is TRBV11-2 and J usage is TRBJ2-7; D possibly corresponds to TRBD1 (5 bases). The V end lost 3 bases, the J end lost 2 bases, and 8 bases lay between the germline ends. The CDR3 extends over 13 amino acids. CDR1 is SGHAT and CDR2 is FQNNGV in the germline V gene. In DNA form, the CDR3 reads TGTGCCAGCAGCTTCGTGGACACCTACGAGCAGTACTTC. Protein sequence: CASSFVDTYEQYF.

The chain couples TRBV6-5 to TRBJ2-2, with 10 bases matching TRBD2. CDR3 length: 15 residues. Trimming at V came to 2 bases and at J to 7 bases, leaving 4 bases not matched to a gene. Looked up from germline, CDR1 is MNHEY and CDR2 is SVGAGI. CDR3 coding DNA: TGTGCCAGCAGTTACGCGCTAGCGGGAGTCGGGGAGCTGTTTTTT. Its protein product is CASSYALAGVGELFF.

The rearrangement links TRBV5-1 to TRBJ2-7; 8 positions agree with TRBD1. Looked up from germline, CDR1 is SGHRS and CDR2 is YFSETQ. J lost 5 bases, V lost 4 bases, and 8 bases had no gene match. The length of the CDR3 is 14 residues. Here the CDR3 reads CASSGQGLMDEQYF. CDR3 bases: TGCGCCAGCAGCGGACAGGGTCTTATGGACGAGCAGTACTTC.

The chain carries TRBV27 and TRBJ2-4; D is possibly TRBD1 (6 bases). The V gene's germline CDR1 is MNHEY and CDR2 SMNVEV (reference sequence). Trimming took 6 bases from V and 5 from J, leaving 14 bases between them. The CDR3 spans 14 residues. The CDR3 sequence: CASRPQGYQNIQYF. The CDR3, as DNA: TGTGCCAGCAGACCACAGGGATACCAAAACATTCAGTACTTC.

The genes are TRBV30 and TRBJ2-7; 7 nucleotides match TRBD1. Germline CDR1 and CDR2: GTSNPN and SVGIG (reference sequence). V lost 4 bases, J lost 3 bases, and 6 bases stayed unmatched. CDR3 length equals 13 residues. CDR3 protein: CAWNGAGGYEQYF. The CDR3 DNA reads as TGTGCCTGGAATGGAGCAGGGGGCTACGAGCAGTACTTC.

The chain couples TRBV7-9 to TRBJ2-7, with TRBD1 matching over 7 bases. The CDR3 is made up of 14 amino acids. Trimming removed 1 base from V and 4 bases from J; junction bases left unmatched: 4. CDR1 is SEHNR, CDR2 FQNEAQ, per germline (reference sequence). In nucleotides, the CDR3 is TGTGCCAGCAGCTTAGATATGGGACAGTACGAGCAGTACTTC. Amino acid sequence: CASSLDMGQYEQYF.

The gene calls are TRBV27 and TRBJ2-7; TRBD1 aligns across 10 bases. This CDR3 is 13 amino acids long. CDR1 MNHEY and CDR2 SMNVEV come from the germline V gene (reference sequence). V was clipped by 5 bases and J by 5 bases; unmatched bases: 3. CDR3 sequence: CASSHGTGDEQYF. DNA of the CDR3: TGTGCCAGCAGTCACGGGACAGGGGACGAGCAGTACTTC.